What follows are 17 T cell receptor beta chains derived from one specimen sequenced in a study of response to subunit inactivated influenza vaccine. Via MiXCR, TCRdb re-called the RT-PCR reads, giving one row per CDR3 protein. The table has approximately 500,000 distinct CDR3 sequences, approximately 22% seen once. This sample was shared with a second study, whose subject was T cells expressing NK-cell markers. As reported in that work: The TCR beta cDNA came from 5'RACE template switching with UMIs.

The specimen comprised CD4+ T cells sorted from PBMCs, sampled approximately 13 days after vaccination. These receptors were taken from a middle-aged man who received an inactivated influenza vaccine.

The chain has TRBV7-2 and TRBJ2-5; TRBD1 agrees at 7 bases. The CDR3 spans 13 residues. Unmatched junction bases numbered 3, after V lost 4 bases and J lost 4 bases. Germline V gives CDR1 SGHTA, CDR2 FQGNSA. CDR3 in amino acids: CASSSDRVETQYF. CDR3 nucleotides: TGTGCCAGCAGCTCCGACAGGGTAGAGACCCAGTACTTC.

The chain is built from TRBV28 and TRBJ2-1; D ambiguous. Trimming left V 5 bases short and J 10 bases short, with 12 bases between. Germline-derived CDR1 and CDR2 are MDHEN and SYDVKM. This CDR3 has 12 residues. The CDR3 bases are TGTGCCAGCAGTAGCCGGAGATGGGAGCAGTTCTTC. Translated, it gives CASSSRRWEQFF.

The rearrangement joins TRBV12-3 or TRBV12-4 to TRBJ1-4; D ambiguous. The CDR3 totals 14 residues. Trimming stripped 7 bases from V and 4 bases from J, with 13 bases between. The CDR3 bases are TGTGCCAGCAAGTCCGAGGCTCGTAATGAAAAACTGTTTTTT. It yields the protein CASKSEARNEKLFF.

There are a few counts of this clonotype. CDR3 bases: TGTGCCAGCAGCGTAGTCGGGGGAGGGCCGAATGAGCAGTTCTTC. Residues: CASSVVGGGPNEQFF. The chain links TRBV9 to TRBJ2-1; 7 bases agree with TRBD2. CDR1 is SGDLS and CDR2 is YYNGEE in the germline V gene. The CDR3 length is 15 residues. J was trimmed by 7 bases and V by 0 bases; bases with no gene match: 7.

This clonotype was counted between two and nine times. The CDR3 protein is CASSQDPSGIGAEKLFF. The CDR3 coding sequence is TGTGCCAGCAGCCAAGATCCTTCGGGGATAGGTGCGGAAAAACTGTTTTTT. The rearrangement joins TRBV4-2 to TRBJ1-4; D gene uncertain. The length of the CDR3 is 17 residues. Germline-derived CDR1 and CDR2 are LGHNA and YNFKEQ. The ends were cut back, 0 bases at V and 8 bases at J, with 19 bases in the middle.

V gene TRBV20-1 combines with J gene TRBJ2-2; 10 bases match TRBD1. The CDR3 spans 16 residues. V dropped 0 bases and J dropped 6; count of bases not matched to a gene: 7. The germline V gene encodes CDR1 DFQATT and CDR2 SNEGSKA (reference sequence). CDR3 DNA: TGCAGTGCTAGAGAACCCGGGACAGGGGTTTCCGGGGAGCTGTTTTTT. It translates to CSAREPGTGVSGELFF.

This clonotype was seen a few times. The rearrangement joins TRBV12-3 or TRBV12-4 to TRBJ2-2; no clear D gene. V was shortened by 6 bases and J by 4 bases, with 12 bases between the two germline ends. The CDR3 spans 14 residues. CDR3 amino acids: CASSRLSSTGELFF. CDR3 DNA sequence: TGTGCCAGCAGCAGGCTCTCTTCCACCGGGGAGCTGTTTTTT.

This clonotype was recorded at least ten times. The chain joins TRBV12-3 or TRBV12-4 to TRBJ1-1; TRBD1 matches 10 bases. The CDR3 runs 14 residues. Unmatched junction bases numbered 2, after V lost 5 bases and J lost 2 bases. The CDR3 coding sequence is TGTGCCAGCAGTAGGGACAGGGGCAACACTGAAGCTTTCTTT. Protein product: CASSRDRGNTEAFF.

The chain recombines TRBV5-1 with TRBJ2-2; 7 bases are a match to TRBD2. The CDR3 has 16 amino acids. Germline assignment: CDR1 SGHRS and CDR2 YFSETQ. V lost 1 base and J lost 1; bases outside the gene matches: 4. The DNA of the CDR3 is TGCGCCAGCAGCTTGTCATTAGCGGGGAACACCGGGGAGCTGTTTTTT. Its protein product is CASSLSLAGNTGELFF.

V is TRBV4-3 and J is TRBJ2-7; no reliable D call. The CDR3 spans 14 residues. The germline gives CDR1 LGHNA, CDR2 YSLEER. V gave up 0 bases and J gave up 2 bases, with 8 bases separating them. For the CDR3, the DNA is TGCGCCAGCAGCCAAGATGTCAGGACCTACGAGCAGTACTTC. Encoded protein: CASSQDVRTYEQYF.

The chain couples TRBV10-3 to TRBJ2-3; D perhaps matches TRBD1 (6 bases). The V gene's germline CDR1 is ENHRY and CDR2 SYGVKD. V lost 0 bases, J lost 2 bases, and 12 bases lay in between. CDR3 length: 16 amino acids. In DNA form, the CDR3 reads TGTGCCATCAGTGAGTCGGTCTACAGGGACACAGATACGCAGTATTTT. This sequence encodes CAISESVYRDTDTQYF.

The chain carries TRBV20-1 and TRBJ1-1; D ambiguous. This CDR3 has 13 residues. Trimming stripped 5 bases from V and 7 bases from J, with 17 bases between. From germline, CDR1 is DFQATT and CDR2 SNEGSKA (reference sequence). The CDR3 region is CSAPRSGPGEAFF. The CDR3 DNA sequence: TGCAGTGCTCCACGGTCGGGTCCGGGTGAAGCTTTCTTT.

This clonotype was detected a few times. The rearrangement joins TRBV7-2 to TRBJ2-1; TRBD2 matches 7 bases. The CDR3 consists of 18 residues. Germline V gene lookup returns CDR1 SGHTA and CDR2 FQGNSA. The trim removed 0 bases at V and 0 bases at J, leaving 8 bases unmatched. The CDR3 coding sequence is TGTGCCAGCAGCTTAGCGGCTAGCGGAGAGAGCTCCTACAATGAGCAGTTCTTC. Its translation: CASSLAASGESSYNEQFF.

The CDR3 coding sequence is TGTGCCAGCAGTTGGGGGAGGGGTGACTATGGCTACACCTTC. Protein product: CASSWGRGDYGYTF. The rearrangement joins TRBV27 to TRBJ1-2, with a tentative D call TRBD1 (5 bases). The CDR3 sequence is 14 residues long. Trimming removed 4 bases at V and 3 bases at J, with 12 bases between. Germline values: CDR1 MNHEY, CDR2 SMNVEV (reference sequence).

This clonotype was found a few times. This sequence joins TRBV20-1 and TRBJ2-2, with a possible D match to TRBD2 (6 bases). The CDR3 consists of 16 residues. Trimming left V 0 bases short and J 6 bases short, with 17 bases between. Germline CDR1 DFQATT, CDR2 SNEGSKA (reference sequence). The CDR3 coding sequence is TGCAGTGCTAGAGACCCGACTAGTTCGTCCGCCGGGGAGCTGTTTTTT. This translates into CSARDPTSSSAGELFF.

The chain has TRBV7-2 and TRBJ2-3; D is possibly TRBD1 (6 bases). The V and J ends lost 7 bases and 3 bases respectively, with 11 bases between them. Germline V CDR1 and CDR2: SGHTA, FQGNSA. The CDR3 has 13 residues. CDR3 protein: CASKKGGTDTQYF. DNA for the CDR3: TGTGCCAGCAAGAAAGGGGGTACAGATACGCAGTATTTT.

The V call is TRBV30, the J call TRBJ1-6; weak D call: TRBD1 (5 bases). CDR3 length equals 13 residues. Per germline, CDR1 GTSNPN and CDR2 SVGIG (reference sequence). The ends were cut back, 2 bases at V and 5 bases at J, with 7 bases in the middle. CDR3 amino acids: CAWSQGHNSPLHF. The CDR3 DNA is TGTGCCTGGAGTCAGGGACATAATTCACCCCTCCACTTT.